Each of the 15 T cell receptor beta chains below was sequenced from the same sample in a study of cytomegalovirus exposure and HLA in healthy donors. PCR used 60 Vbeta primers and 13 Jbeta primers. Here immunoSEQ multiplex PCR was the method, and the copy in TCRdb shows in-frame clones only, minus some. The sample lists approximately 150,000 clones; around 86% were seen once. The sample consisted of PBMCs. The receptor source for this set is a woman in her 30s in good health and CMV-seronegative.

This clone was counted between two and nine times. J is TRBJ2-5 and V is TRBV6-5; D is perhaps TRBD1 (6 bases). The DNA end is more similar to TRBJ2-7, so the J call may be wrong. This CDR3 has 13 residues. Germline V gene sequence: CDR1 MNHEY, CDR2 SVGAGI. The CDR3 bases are TGTGCCAGCAGTCTCCAACAGGGATACGAGCAGTACTTC. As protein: CASSLQQGYEQYF.

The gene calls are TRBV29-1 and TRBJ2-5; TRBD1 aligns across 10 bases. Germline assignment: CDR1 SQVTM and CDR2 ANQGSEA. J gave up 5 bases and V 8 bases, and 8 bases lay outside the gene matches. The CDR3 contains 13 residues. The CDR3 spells CSSLTGGRETQYF. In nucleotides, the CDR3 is TGCAGCTCACTGACAGGGGGCAGGGAGACCCAGTACTTC. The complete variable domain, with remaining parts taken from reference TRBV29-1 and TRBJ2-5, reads SAVISQKPSRDICQRGTSLTIQCQVDSQVTMMFWYRQQPGQSLTLIATANQGSEATYESGFVIDKFPISRPNLTFSTLTVSNMSPEDSSIYLCSSLTGGRETQYFGPGTRLLVL.

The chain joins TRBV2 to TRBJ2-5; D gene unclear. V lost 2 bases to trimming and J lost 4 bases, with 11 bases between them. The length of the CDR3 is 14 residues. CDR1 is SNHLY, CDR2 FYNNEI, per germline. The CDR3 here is CASSEKRNLETQYF. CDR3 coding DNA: TGTGCCAGCAGTGAAAAGCGTAACCTAGAGACCCAGTACTTC.

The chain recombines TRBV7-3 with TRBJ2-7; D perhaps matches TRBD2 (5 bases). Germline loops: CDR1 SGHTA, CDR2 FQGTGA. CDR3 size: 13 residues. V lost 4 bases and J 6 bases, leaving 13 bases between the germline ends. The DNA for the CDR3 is TGTGCCAGCAGCTCGGGGTCGGCCGGCGAGCAGTACTTC. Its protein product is CASSSGSAGEQYF.

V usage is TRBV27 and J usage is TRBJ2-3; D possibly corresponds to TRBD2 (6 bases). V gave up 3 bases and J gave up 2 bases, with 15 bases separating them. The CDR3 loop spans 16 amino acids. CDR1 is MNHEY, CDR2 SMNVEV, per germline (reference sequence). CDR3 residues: CASSLEGIGVTDTQYF. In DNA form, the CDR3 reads TGTGCCAGCAGTTTGGAGGGAATTGGGGTCACAGATACGCAGTATTTT.

CDR3 loop: CAWSPLQVATNEKLFF. The DNA for the CDR3 is TGTGCCTGGAGCCCTCTCCAGGTTGCAACTAATGAAAAACTGTTTTTT. This chain links TRBV30 with TRBJ1-4; D not resolved. Germline CDR1 is GTSNPN and CDR2 is SVGIG (reference sequence). V was shortened by 3 bases and J by 0 bases, with 14 bases between the two germline ends. This CDR3 contains 16 residues.

CDR3 DNA: TGTGCCAGCAGCTTACTTAACGGGGAGCTGTTTTTT. The encoded protein is CASSLLNGELFF. This chain links TRBV7-2 with TRBJ2-2, with D unresolved. Trimming left V 2 bases short and J 7 bases short, with 5 bases between. CDR1 and CDR2 from the germline V gene are SGHTA and FQGNSA. CDR3 length equals 12 residues.

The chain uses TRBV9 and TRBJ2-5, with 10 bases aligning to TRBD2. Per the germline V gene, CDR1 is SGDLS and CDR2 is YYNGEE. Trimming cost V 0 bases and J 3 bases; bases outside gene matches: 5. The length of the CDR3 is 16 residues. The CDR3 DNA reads TGTGCCAGCAGCGTAGATCTAGCGGGGGATGAAGAGACCCAGTACTTC. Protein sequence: CASSVDLAGDEETQYF.

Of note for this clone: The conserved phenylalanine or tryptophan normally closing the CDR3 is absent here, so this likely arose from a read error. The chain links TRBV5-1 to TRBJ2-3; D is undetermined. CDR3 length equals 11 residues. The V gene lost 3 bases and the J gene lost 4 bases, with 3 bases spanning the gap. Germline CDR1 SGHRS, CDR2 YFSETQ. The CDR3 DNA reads TGCGCCAGCAGCTACGCAGATACGCAGTATCTT. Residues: CASSYADTQYL.

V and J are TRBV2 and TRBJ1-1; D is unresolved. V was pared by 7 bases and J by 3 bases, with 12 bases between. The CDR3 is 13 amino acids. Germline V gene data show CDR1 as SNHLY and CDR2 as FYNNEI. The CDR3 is CASTKGRDTEAFF. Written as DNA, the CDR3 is TGTGCCAGCACCAAAGGGAGGGACACTGAAGCTTTCTTT.

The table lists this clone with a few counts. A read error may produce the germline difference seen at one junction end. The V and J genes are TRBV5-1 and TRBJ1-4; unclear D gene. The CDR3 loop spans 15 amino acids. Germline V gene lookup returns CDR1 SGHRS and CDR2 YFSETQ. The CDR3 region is CASSFTVAANEKLFF. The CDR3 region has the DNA TGTGCCAGCAGTTTCACAGTGGCAGCTAATGAAAAACTGTTTTTT. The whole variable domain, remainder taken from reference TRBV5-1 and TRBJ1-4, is KAGVTQTPRYLIKTRGQQVTLSCSPISGHRSVSWYQQTPGQGLQFLFEYFSETQRNKGNFPGRFSGRQFSNSRSEMNVSTLELGDSALYLCASSFTVAANEKLFFGSGTQLSVL.

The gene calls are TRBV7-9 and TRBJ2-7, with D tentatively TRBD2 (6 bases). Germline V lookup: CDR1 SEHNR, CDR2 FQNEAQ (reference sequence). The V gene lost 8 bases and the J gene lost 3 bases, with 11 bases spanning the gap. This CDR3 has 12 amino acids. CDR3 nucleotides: TGTGCCAGCCGCGGGGCAAACTACGAGCAGTACTTC. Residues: CASRGANYEQYF.

CDR3 protein: CASFPLPQHF. CDR3 sequence (DNA): TGTGCCAGCTTCCCCCTGCCCCAGCATTTT. The chain employs TRBV19 and TRBJ1-5, with D unresolved. There are 10 residues in the CDR3. Germline CDR1 is LNHDA and CDR2 is SQIVND (reference sequence). V shed 9 bases and J shed 9 bases, with 9 bases lying between them.

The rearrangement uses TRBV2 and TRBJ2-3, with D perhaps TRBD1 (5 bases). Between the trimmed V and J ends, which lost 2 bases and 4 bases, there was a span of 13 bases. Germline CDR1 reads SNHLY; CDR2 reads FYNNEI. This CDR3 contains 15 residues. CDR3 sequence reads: CASSETDTDADTQYF. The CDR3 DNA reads TGTGCCAGCAGTGAAACGGACACGGACGCAGATACGCAGTATTTT.

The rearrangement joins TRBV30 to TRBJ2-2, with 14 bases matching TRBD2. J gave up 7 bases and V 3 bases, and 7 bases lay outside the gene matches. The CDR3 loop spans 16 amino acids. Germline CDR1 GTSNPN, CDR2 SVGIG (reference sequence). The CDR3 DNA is TGTGCCTGGAGCGCGGGACTAGCGGGAGAGGTCGGGGAGCTGTTTTTT. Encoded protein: CAWSAGLAGEVGELFF.